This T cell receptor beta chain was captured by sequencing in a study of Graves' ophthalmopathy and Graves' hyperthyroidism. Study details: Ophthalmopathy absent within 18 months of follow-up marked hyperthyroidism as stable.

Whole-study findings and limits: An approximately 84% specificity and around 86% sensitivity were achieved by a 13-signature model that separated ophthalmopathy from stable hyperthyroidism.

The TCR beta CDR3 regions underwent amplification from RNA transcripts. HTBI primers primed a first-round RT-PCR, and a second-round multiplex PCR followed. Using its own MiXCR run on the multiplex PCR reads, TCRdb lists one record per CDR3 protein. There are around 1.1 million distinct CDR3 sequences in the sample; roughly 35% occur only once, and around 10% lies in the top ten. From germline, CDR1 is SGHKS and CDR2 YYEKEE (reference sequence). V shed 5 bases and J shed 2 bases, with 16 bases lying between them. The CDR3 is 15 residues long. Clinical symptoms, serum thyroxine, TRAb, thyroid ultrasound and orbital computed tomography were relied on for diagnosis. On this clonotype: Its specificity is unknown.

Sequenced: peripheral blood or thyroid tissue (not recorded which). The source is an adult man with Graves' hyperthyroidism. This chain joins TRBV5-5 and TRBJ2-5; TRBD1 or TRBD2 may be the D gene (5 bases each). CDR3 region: CASSSTVGVQETQYF. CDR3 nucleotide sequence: TGTGCCAGCAGTTCCACCGTGGGGGTACAAGAGACCCAGTACTTC.